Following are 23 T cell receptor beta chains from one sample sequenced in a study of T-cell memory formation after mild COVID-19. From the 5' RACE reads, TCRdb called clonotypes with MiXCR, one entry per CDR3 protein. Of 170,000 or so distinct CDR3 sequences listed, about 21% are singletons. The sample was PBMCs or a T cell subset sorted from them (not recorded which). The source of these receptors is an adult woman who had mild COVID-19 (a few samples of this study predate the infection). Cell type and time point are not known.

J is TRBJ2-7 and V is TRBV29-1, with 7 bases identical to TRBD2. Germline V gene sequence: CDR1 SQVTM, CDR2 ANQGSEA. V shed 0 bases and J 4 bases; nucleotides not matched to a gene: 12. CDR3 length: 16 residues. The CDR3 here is CSVEDPTAGSVYEQYF. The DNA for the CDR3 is TGCAGCGTTGAAGATCCTACAGCGGGGAGCGTTTACGAGCAGTACTTC.

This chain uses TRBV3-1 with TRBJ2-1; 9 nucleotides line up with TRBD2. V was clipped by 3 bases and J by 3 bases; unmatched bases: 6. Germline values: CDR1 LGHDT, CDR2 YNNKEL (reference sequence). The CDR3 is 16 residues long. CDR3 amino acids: CASSQGLATLYNEQFF. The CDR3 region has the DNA TGTGCCAGCAGCCAGGGACTAGCCACACTCTACAATGAGCAGTTCTTC.

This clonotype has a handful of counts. CDR3 loop: CASSLIGSGSSTDTQYF. DNA of the CDR3: TGTGCCAGCAGTTTGATTGGGAGCGGGAGCAGTACAGATACGCAGTATTTT. The chain links TRBV27 to TRBJ2-3, with 8 bases matching TRBD2. J was trimmed by 3 bases and V by 3 bases; bases with no gene match: 11. Looked up from germline, CDR1 is MNHEY and CDR2 is SMNVEV (reference sequence). CDR3 length equals 17 residues.

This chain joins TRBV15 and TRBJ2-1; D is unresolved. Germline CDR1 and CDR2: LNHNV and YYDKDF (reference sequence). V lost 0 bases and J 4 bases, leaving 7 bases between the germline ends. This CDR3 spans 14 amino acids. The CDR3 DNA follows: TGTGCCACCAGCAGAGATGAGCTGTACAATGAGCAGTTCTTC. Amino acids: CATSRDELYNEQFF.

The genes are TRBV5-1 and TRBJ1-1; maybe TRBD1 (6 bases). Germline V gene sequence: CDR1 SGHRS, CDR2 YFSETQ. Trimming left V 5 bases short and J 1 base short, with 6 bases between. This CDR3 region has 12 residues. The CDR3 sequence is CASRTGNTEAFF. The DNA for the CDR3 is TGCGCCAGCAGGACAGGGAACACTGAAGCTTTCTTT.

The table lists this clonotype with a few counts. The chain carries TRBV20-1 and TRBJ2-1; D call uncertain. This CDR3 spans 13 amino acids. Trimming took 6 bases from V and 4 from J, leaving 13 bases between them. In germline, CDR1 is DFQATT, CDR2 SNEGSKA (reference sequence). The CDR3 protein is CSASSYSYNEQFF. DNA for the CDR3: TGCAGTGCCTCGTCTTACTCATACAATGAGCAGTTCTTC.

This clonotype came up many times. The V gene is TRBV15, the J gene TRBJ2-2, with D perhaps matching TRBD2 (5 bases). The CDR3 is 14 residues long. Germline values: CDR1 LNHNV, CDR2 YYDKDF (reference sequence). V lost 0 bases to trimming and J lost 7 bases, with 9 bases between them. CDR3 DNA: TGTGCCACCAGCAGAGATGAGGGTGGCGGGGAGCTGTTTTTT. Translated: CATSRDEGGGELFF.

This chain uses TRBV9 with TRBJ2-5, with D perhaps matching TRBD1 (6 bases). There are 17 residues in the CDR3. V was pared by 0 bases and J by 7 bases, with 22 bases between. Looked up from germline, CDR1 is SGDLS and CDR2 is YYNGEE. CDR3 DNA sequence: TGTGCCAGCAGCGTAGGTACAGGGAGCGGCCCCCGAGGGACCCAGTACTTC. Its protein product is CASSVGTGSGPRGTQYF.

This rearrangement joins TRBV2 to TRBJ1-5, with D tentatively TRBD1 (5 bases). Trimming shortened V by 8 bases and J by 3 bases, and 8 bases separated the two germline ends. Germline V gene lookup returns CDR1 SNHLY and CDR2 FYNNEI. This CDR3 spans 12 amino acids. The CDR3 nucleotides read TGTGCCAGCGGGGGACCCAATCAGCCCCAGCATTTT. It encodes CASGGPNQPQHF.

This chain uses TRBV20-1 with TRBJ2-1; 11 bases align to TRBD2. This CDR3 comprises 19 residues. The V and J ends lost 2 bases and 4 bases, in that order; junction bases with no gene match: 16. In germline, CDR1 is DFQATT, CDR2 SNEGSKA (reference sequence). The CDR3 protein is CSARNPTSGVFSSYNEQFF. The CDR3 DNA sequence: TGCAGTGCTAGAAATCCGACTAGCGGGGTCTTTAGCTCATACAATGAGCAGTTCTTC.

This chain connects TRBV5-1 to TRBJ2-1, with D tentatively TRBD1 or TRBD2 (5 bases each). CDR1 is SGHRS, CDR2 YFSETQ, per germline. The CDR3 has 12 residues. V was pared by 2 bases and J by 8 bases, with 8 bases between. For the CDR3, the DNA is TGCGCCAGCAGCTTTGGGGGACATGAGCAGTTCTTC. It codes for CASSFGGHEQFF.

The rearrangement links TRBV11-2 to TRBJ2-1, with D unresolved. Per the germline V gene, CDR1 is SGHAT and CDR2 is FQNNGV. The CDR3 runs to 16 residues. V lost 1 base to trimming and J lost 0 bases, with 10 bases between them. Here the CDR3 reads CASSLGAGYSYNEQFF. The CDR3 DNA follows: TGTGCCAGCAGCTTAGGGGCCGGCTACTCCTACAATGAGCAGTTCTTC.

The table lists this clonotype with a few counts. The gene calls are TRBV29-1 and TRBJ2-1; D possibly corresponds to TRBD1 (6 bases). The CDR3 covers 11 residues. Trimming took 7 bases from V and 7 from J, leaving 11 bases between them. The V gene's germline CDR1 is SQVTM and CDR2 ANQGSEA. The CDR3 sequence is CSAAQGNEQFF. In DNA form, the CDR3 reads TGCAGCGCCGCGCAGGGGAATGAGCAGTTCTTC.

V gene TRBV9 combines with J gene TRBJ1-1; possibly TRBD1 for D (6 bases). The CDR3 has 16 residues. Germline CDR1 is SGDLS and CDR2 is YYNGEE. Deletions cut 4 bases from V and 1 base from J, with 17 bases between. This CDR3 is CASSIRDSDRNTEAFF. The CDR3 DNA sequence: TGTGCCAGCAGCATCCGCGACTCGGACAGGAACACTGAAGCTTTCTTT.

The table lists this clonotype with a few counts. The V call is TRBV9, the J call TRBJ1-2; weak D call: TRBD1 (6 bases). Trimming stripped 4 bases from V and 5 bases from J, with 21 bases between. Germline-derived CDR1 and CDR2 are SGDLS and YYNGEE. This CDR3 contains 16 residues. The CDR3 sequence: CASSSQGFEGLYGYTF. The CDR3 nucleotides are TGTGCCAGCAGCTCCCAGGGGTTTGAGGGGCTATATGGCTACACCTTC. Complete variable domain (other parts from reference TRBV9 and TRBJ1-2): DSGVTQTPKHLITATGQRVTLRCSPRSGDLSVYWYQQSLDQGLQFLIQYYNGEERAKGNILERFSAQQFPDLHSELNLSSLELGDSALYFCASSSQGFEGLYGYTFGSGTRLTVV.

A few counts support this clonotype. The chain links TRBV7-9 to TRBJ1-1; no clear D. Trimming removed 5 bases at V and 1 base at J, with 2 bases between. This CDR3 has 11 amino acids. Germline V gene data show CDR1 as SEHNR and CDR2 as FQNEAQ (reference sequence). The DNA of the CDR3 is TGTGCCAGCAGCAAGAACACTGAAGCTTTCTTT. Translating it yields CASSKNTEAFF.

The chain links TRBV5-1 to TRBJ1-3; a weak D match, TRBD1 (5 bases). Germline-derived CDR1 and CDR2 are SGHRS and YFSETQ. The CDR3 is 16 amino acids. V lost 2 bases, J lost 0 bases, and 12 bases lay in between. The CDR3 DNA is TGCGCCAGCAGCTTATCCGGGGCCCTCTCTGGAAACACCATATATTTT. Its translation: CASSLSGALSGNTIYF.

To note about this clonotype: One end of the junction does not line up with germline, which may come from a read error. As DNA, the CDR3 is TGCGCCAGAAGCCAAGATCTGGGCATGGGGGCCAACGTCCTGACTTTC. Its protein product is CARSQDLGMGANVLTF. The chain is built from TRBV4-1 and TRBJ2-6; unclear D gene. This CDR3 spans 16 amino acids. Germline CDR1 reads MGHRA; CDR2 reads YSYEKL.

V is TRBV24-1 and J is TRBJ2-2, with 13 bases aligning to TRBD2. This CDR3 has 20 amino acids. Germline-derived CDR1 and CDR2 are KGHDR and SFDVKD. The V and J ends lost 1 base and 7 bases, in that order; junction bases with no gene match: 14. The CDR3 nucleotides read TGTGCCACCAGTGATTTATTCACTAGCGGGAGGGCGGACCCGGACGGGGAGCTGTTTTTT. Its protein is CATSDLFTSGRADPDGELFF.

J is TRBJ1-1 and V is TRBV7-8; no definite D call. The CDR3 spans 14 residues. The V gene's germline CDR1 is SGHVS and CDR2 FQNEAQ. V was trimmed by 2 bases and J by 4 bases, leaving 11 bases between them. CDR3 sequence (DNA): TGTGCCAGCAGCTTACGGGGAGGTGGCACTGAAGCTTTCTTT. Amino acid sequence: CASSLRGGGTEAFF.

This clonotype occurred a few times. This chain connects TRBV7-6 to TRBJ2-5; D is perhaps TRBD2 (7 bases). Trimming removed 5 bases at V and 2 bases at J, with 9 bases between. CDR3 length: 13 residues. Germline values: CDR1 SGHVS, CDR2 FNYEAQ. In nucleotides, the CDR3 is TGTGCCAGCAGCAGCGGGACACAAGAGACCCAGTACTTC. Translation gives CASSSGTQETQYF.

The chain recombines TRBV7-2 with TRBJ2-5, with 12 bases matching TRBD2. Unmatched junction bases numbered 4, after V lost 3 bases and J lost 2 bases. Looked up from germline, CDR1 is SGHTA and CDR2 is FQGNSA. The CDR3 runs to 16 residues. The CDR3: CASSFSLAGGQETQYF. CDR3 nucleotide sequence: TGTGCCAGCAGCTTTTCCCTAGCGGGAGGGCAAGAGACCCAGTACTTC. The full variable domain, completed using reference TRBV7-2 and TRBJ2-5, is GAGVSQSPSNKVTEKGKDVELRCDPISGHTALYWYRQSLGQGLEFLIYFQGNSAPDKSGLPSDRFSAERTGGSVSTLTIQRTQQEDSAVYLCASSFSLAGGQETQYFGPGTRLLVL.

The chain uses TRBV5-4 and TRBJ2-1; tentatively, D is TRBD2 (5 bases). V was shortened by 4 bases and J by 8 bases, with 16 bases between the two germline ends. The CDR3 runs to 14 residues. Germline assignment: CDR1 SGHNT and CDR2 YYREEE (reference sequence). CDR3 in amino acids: CASSPVLAGDEQFF. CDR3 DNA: TGTGCCAGCAGCCCGGTTTTGGCCGGGGATGAGCAGTTCTTC. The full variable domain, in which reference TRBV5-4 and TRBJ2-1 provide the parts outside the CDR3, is ETGVTQSPTHLIKTRGQQVTLRCSSQSGHNTVSWYQQALGQGPQFIFQYYREEENGRGNFPPRFSGLQFPNYSSELNVNALELDDSALYLCASSPVLAGDEQFFGPGTRLTVL.